The entry below describes one T cell receptor (beta chain). Its target is unknown. CDR1 and CDR2 (germline): LGHDT, YNNKEL (reference sequence). CDR3 size: 14 residues. The V gene lost 6 bases and the J gene lost 6 bases, with 12 bases spanning the gap. Sample-barcoded 5' priming and a J-beta primer mix drove a second PCR of roughly 7 to 11 cycles. Via MiXCR, TCRdb re-called the 5' RACE reads, giving one row per CDR3 protein. The sample records about 1,500,000 distinct CDR3 sequences, 42% being singletons. These data originate in a study of blood T cells in healthy people across ages. Study-wide results and caveats: Long-lived donors carried more naive CD4+ cells and greater diversity than aged donors.

The rearrangement links TRBV3-1 to TRBJ1-6; unclear D gene. The sequencing input was blood. This TCR was sampled from a woman younger than 35 in good health. The CDR3 region is CASRDGHGNSPLHF. The DNA of the CDR3 is TGTGCCAGCAGGGATGGGCACGGTAATTCACCCCTCCACTTT. The full variable domain, its missing parts supplied by reference TRBV3-1 and TRBJ1-6, is DTAVSQTPKYLVTQMGNDKSIKCEQNLGHDTMYWYKQDSKKFLKIMFSYNNKELIINETVPNRFSPKSPDKAHLNLHINSLELGDSAVYFCASRDGHGNSPLHFGNGTRLTVT.